This TCR beta chain was observed in a study of blood T cells in healthy people across ages. A second PCR, run for roughly 6 to 11 cycles, used a sample-barcoded 5' primer plus a J-beta primer mix. TCRdb analysed the 5' RACE reads with MiXCR anew, one entry per CDR3 protein. Of fewer than 1,000,000 distinct CDR3 sequences listed, roughly 46% are singletons. Germline assignment: CDR1 SGHTA and CDR2 FQGNSA. This CDR3 is 18 amino acids long. Trimming at V came to 5 bases and at J to 1 base, leaving 9 bases not matched to a gene. This clonotype was seen at least ten times. This receptor was obtained from a man aged 80 or over in good health. The gene calls are TRBV7-2 and TRBJ2-1; TRBD2 aligns across 12 bases. Sequencing was done on a sample of blood. The CDR3 DNA is TGTGCCAGCAGCCCCCAAGTACTAGCGGGAGGTTCCTACAATGAGCAGTTCTTC. It codes for CASSPQVLAGGSYNEQFF.